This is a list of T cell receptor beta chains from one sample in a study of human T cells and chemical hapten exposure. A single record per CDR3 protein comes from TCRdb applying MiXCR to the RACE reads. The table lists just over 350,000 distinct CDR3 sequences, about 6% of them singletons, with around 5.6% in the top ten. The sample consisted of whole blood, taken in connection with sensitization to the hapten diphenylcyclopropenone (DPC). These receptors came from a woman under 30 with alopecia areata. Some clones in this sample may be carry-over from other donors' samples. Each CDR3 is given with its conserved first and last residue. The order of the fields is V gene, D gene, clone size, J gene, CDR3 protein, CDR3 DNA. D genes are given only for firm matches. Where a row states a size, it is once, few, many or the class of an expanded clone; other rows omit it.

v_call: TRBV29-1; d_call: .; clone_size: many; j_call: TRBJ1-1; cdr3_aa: CSVRSNTEAFF; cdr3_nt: TGCAGCGTTCGGTCGAACACTGAAGCTTTCTTT
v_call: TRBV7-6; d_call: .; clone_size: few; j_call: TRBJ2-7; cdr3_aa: CASSSTQANLGKYEQYF; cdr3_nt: TGTGCCAGCAGCTCAACTCAGGCGAACCTGGGGAAATACGAGCAGTACTTC
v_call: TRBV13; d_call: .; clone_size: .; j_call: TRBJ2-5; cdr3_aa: CASSLMQETQYF; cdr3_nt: TGTGCCAGCAGCCTAATGCAAGAGACCCAGTACTTC
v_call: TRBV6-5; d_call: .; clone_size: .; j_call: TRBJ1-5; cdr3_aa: CASSTQGFSQPQHF; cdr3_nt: TGTGCCAGCAGTACCCAGGGATTCAGTCAGCCCCAGCATTTT
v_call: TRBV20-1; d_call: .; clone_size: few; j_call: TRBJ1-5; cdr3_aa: CSARVTGNQPQHF; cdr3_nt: TGCAGTGCTAGAGTTACGGGGAATCAGCCCCAGCATTTT
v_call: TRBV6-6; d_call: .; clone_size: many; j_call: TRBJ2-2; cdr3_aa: CASSYPHGSNTGELFF; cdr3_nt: TGTGCCAGCAGTTATCCACATGGTTCGAACACCGGGGAGCTGTTTTTT
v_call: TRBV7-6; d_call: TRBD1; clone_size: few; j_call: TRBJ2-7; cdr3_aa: CASSSLGQRYYEQYF; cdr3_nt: TGTGCCAGCAGCTCTCTGGGACAGCGGTACTACGAGCAGTACTTC
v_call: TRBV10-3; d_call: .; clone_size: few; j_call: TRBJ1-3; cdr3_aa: CAIGIGGAGNTIYF; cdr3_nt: TGTGCCATCGGAATCGGGGGGGCTGGAAACACCATATATTTT
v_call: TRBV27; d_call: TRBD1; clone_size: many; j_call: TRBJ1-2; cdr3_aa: CASSADRALNYGYTF; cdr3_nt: TGTGCCAGCAGTGCGGACAGGGCCCTTAACTATGGCTACACCTTC
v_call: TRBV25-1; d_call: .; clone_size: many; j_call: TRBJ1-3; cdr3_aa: CASTGFNSGNTIYF; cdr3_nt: TGTGCCAGCACAGGCTTTAACTCTGGAAACACCATATATTTT
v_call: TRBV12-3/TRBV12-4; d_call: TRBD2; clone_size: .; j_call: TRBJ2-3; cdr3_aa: CASRANERGFHTDTQYF; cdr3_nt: TGTGCCAGCAGGGCTAACGAGCGGGGGTTCCACACAGATACGCAGTATTTT
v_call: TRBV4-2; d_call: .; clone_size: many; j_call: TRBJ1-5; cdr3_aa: CASSQGDTSNQPQHF; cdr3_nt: TGTGCCAGCAGCCAGGGAGACACTAGCAATCAGCCCCAGCATTTT
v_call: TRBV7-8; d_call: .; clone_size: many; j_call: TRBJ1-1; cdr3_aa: CASSKTGSHTEAFF; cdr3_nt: TGTGCCAGCAGTAAAACAGGGTCCCACACTGAAGCTTTCTTT
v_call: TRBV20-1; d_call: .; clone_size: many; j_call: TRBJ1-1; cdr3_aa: CSAPIPGMNTEAFF; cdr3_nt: TGCAGTGCCCCAATACCAGGGATGAACACTGAAGCTTTCTTT
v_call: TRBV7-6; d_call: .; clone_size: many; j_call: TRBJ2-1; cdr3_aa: CASSFFTGLVYNEQFF; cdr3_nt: TGTGCCAGCAGCTTCTTTACAGGGCTGGTCTACAATGAGCAGTTCTTC
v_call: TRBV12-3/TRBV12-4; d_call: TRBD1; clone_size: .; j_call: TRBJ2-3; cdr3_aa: CASSARQGVADTQYF; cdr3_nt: TGTGCCAGCAGCGCCAGACAGGGGGTCGCAGATACGCAGTATTTT
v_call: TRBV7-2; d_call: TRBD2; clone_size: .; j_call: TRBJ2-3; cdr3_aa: CASSPLAGGTDMQYF; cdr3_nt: TGTGCCAGCAGCCCTCTAGCGGGGGGCACAGATATGCAGTATTTT
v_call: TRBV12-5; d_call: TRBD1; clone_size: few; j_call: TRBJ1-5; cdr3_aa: CASGLVLGSGGDQPQHF; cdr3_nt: TGTGCTAGTGGTTTGGTTCTGGGGTCAGGGGGCGATCAGCCCCAGCATTTT
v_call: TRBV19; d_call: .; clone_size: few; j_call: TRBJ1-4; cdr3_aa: CASSISGAATNEKLFF; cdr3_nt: TGTGCCAGTAGTATTTCGGGGGCTGCAACTAATGAAAAACTGTTTTTT
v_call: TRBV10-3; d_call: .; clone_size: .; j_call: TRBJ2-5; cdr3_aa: CAISESGSPVGTQYF; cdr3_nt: TGTGCCATCAGTGAGTCAGGTAGCCCCGTCGGGACCCAGTACTTC
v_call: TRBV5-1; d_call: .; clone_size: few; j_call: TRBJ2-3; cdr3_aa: CASSSRDADTQYF; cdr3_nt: TGCGCCAGCAGCTCCAGGGACGCAGATACGCAGTATTTT
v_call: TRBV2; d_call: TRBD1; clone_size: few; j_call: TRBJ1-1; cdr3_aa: CASSSTGEAEAFF; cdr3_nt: TGTGCCAGCAGTTCTACAGGGGAAGCTGAAGCTTTCTTT
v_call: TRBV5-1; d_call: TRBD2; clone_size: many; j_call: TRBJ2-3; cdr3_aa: CASSRPSGGLDTDTQYF; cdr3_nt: TGCGCCAGCAGCAGGCCTAGCGGGGGGCTAGACACAGATACGCAGTATTTT
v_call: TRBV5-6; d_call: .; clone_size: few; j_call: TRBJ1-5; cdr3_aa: CASSLAGGLSQPQHF; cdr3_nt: TGTGCCAGCAGCTTGGCGGGGGGCCTGAGTCAGCCCCAGCATTTT
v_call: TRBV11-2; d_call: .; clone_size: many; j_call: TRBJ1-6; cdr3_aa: CASSLVSGIDDSPLHF; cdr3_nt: TGTGCCAGCAGCTTAGTGTCTGGGATAGACGATTCACCCCTCCACTTT
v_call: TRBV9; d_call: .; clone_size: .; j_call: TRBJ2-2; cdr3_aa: CASSSAYHGELFF; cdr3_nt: TGTGCCAGCAGCTCCGCTTATCACGGGGAGCTGTTTTTT
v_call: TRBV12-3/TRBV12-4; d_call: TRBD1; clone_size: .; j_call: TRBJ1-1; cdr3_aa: CASSDRQGNEAFF; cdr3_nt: TGTGCCAGCAGCGATCGACAGGGAAATGAAGCTTTCTTT